Listed below are T cell receptor beta chains from one sample, sequenced in a study of cytomegalovirus exposure and HLA in healthy donors. Sequencing used immunoSEQ multiplex PCR; TCRdb keeps in-frame clones, though not all of them. Of 70,000 to 90,000 clones detected, about four fifths appear once; the ten largest clones hold roughly an eighth. Sequencing was performed on PBMCs. These receptors were obtained from a male donor in good health and CMV-seropositive. Both conserved end residues are trimmed from each CDR3. D genes are given only for firm matches.

v_gene | len | d_gene | CDR3aa
TRBV5-4 | 12 | . | ASSLTGPGNTIY
TRBV5-4 | 15 | . | ASSLAGRGPNTGELF
TRBV5-4 | 13 | . | ASSLEVVRSNEQF
TRBV6-4 | 11 | . | ASSAGDTGELF
TRBV4-1 | 13 | . | ASSQGRVRDSPLH
TRBV29-1 | 12 | . | SVGKGANTGELF
TRBV19 | 16 | TRBD1 | ASSIGTGLVSSNQPQH
TRBV7-3 | 15 | TRBD1 | ASSSVLGQGNTGELF
TRBV18 | 12 | . | ASSPTGGGNEQF
TRBV19 | 13 | TRBD1 | ASGQGAGTKNIQY
TRBV27 | 12 | . | ASSPGVTYNEQF
TRBV7-9 | 10 | . | ASSLDFGPQY
TRBV7-2 | 14 | TRBD2 | ASSLRLAGVTDTQY
TRBV19 | 10 | TRBD1 | ASNSGGSEQF
TRBV5-1 | 11 | . | ASRPTGDYEQY
TRBV10-1 | 10 | . | ASSDTGNTIY
TRBV7-7 | 13 | TRBD2 | ASSFAGGGGETQY
TRBV5-1 | 12 | . | ASSLTGEKETQY
TRBV7-9 | 12 | . | ASSNDPGSYEQY
TRBV14 | 14 | . | ASSPRGSGSFETQY
TRBV9 | 12 | . | ASSVGQGIYGYT
TRBV27 | 12 | TRBD2 | ASSRGTSGANLY
TRBV18 | 14 | TRBD1 | ASSPGDRGGNSPLH
TRBV6-5 | 13 | . | ASSYSGADQETQY
TRBV30 | 13 | TRBD2 | AWSAGGGLTDTQY
TRBV5-4 | 14 | TRBD1 | ASSAGLGTGSEKLF
TRBV7-6 | 13 | . | ASSPRVVRWDEQY
TRBV5-6 | 13 | TRBD1 | ASHPLTGYVTEAF
TRBV7-2 | 11 | TRBD2 | ASTLTAASGAY
TRBV9 | 13 | . | ASSLEGSDTDTQY
TRBV7-2 | 11 | . | ASSDSLSYEQY
TRBV10-1 | 11 | TRBD1 | ASSGGGFHEQY
TRBV7-8 | 16 | . | ASSPATLRVATGYEQY
TRBV5-1 | 12 | TRBD2 | ASIRGDSTDTQY
TRBV7-6 | 14 | . | ASSLGGSSYNSPLH
TRBV14 | 13 | . | ASSPLQGGGHEQY
TRBV15 | 13 | . | ATSRDSDRSYEQY